These 32 T cell receptor beta chains came from one sample sequenced in a study of blood T cell repertoires in COVID-19 (TCRdb year 2020). The library was produced with the immunoSEQ multiplex PCR assay. What TCRdb holds here is the immuneACCESS table cut down to in-frame rearrangements. Part of the clones is not present; checked against another copy, under half of the missing clones reflect an unresolved V gene, and the others are unexplained. The sample contains roughly 86,000 clones, 80% to 85% of them found a single time. The ten largest clones take up around 6.5% of the sample. Source material: peripheral blood. Receptor source: a man aged 55 to 69 with acute or convalescent COVID-19.

The CDR3 nucleotides read TGCGCCAGCAGCTTGGCCAGGGGGCTCCAAGAGACCCAGTACTTC. It specifies CASSLARGLQETQYF. The chain uses TRBV5-1 and TRBJ2-5, with 8 bases fitting TRBD1. V dropped 0 bases and J dropped 1; count of bases not matched to a gene: 2. The CDR3 contains 15 residues. Germline V CDR1 and CDR2: SGHRS, YFSETQ.

The chain is built from TRBV5-1 and TRBJ1-5; D is ambiguous. This CDR3 spans 15 amino acids. Per germline, CDR1 SGHRS and CDR2 YFSETQ. V lost 0 bases, J lost 2 bases, and 9 bases lay in between. The CDR3, as DNA: TGCGCCAGCAGCTTGGATTCGGTTGGCAATCAGCCCCAGCATTTT. It codes for CASSLDSVGNQPQHF.

The CDR3 protein is CASSQGGGGPYEQYF. The DNA of the CDR3 is TGCGCCAGCAGCCAAGGAGGGGGGGGTCCCTACGAGCAGTACTTC. The chain is built from TRBV4-1 and TRBJ2-7; a possible D gene is TRBD2 (7 bases). The V end was cut by 1 base, the J end by 2 bases, with 12 bases between. Germline CDR1 reads MGHRA; CDR2 reads YSYEKL. The CDR3 runs 15 residues.

This clone was counted once. The chain combines TRBV18 with TRBJ1-2; D not resolved. Looked up from germline, CDR1 is KGHSH and CDR2 is LQKENI. This CDR3 comprises 15 residues. The V end lost 2 bases, the J end lost 4 bases, and 14 bases lay between the germline ends. The chain's CDR3 is CASSPNRDFAYGYTF. CDR3 coding DNA: TGTGCCAGCTCACCAAACAGAGATTTCGCCTATGGCTACACCTTC.

This chain uses TRBV12-5 with TRBJ1-5, with D unresolved. V lost 0 bases and J lost 1, with 4 bases in between. Germline CDR1 is LGHNT and CDR2 is FRNRAP. The CDR3 contains 14 residues. CDR3 sequence reads: CASGLVESNQPQHF. In DNA form, the CDR3 reads TGTGCTAGTGGTTTGGTAGAGAGCAATCAGCCCCAGCATTTT.

This clone was picked up a small number of times. The chain links TRBV7-2 to TRBJ2-7, with 8 bases identical to TRBD1. CDR1 and CDR2 (germline): SGHTA, FQGNSA. This CDR3 is built from 16 residues. V lost 5 bases to trimming and J lost 4 bases; unmatched junction nucleotides: 13. Written as DNA, the CDR3 is TGTGCCAGCAGCCCCATGTTGGGGCAGGGGGCGTACGAGCAGTACTTC. Protein sequence: CASSPMLGQGAYEQYF.

The chain is built from TRBV6-6 and TRBJ2-5, with 7 bases fitting TRBD1. V shed 5 bases, J shed 3 bases, and the junction held 0 bases outside the gene matches. Germline V gene sequence: CDR1 MNHNY, CDR2 SVGAGI (reference sequence). The CDR3 is 12 amino acids. CDR3 region: CASSDREETQYF. The CDR3 DNA is TGTGCCAGCAGTGACAGGGAAGAGACCCAGTACTTC.

The gene calls are TRBV7-9 and TRBJ2-1; tentatively, D is TRBD2 (5 bases). The CDR3 extends over 17 amino acids. Germline V gene data show CDR1 as SEHNR and CDR2 as FQNEAQ (reference sequence). V was trimmed by 2 bases and J by 5 bases, leaving 19 bases between them. In DNA form, the CDR3 reads TGTGCCAGCAGCTTAAAACCGCCTAGCTACCTTGACAATGAGCAGTTCTTC. Its protein is CASSLKPPSYLDNEQFF. Combining the CDR3 with reference TRBV7-9 and TRBJ2-1 gives the whole variable domain DTGVSQNPRHKITKRGQNVTFRCDPISEHNRLYWYRQTLGQGPEFLTYFQNEAQLEKSRLLSDRFSAERPKGSFSTLEIQRTEQGDSAMYLCASSLKPPSYLDNEQFFGPGTRLTVL.

V gene TRBV3-1 (or the pseudogene TRBV3-2) combines with J gene TRBJ1-6; D is unclear. V was pared by 1 base and J by 3 bases, with 13 bases between. The CDR3 has 17 amino acids. The V gene's germline CDR1 is LGHDT and CDR2 YNNKEL (reference sequence). The CDR3 sequence is CASSQGATGFYNSPLHF. The DNA for the CDR3 is TGTGCCAGCAGCCAAGGAGCCACGGGGTTCTATAATTCACCCCTCCACTTT.

This clone was picked up a small number of times. CDR3 in amino acids: CASSSWTGDEQYF. The CDR3, as DNA: TGCGCCAGCAGCTCTTGGACAGGGGATGAGCAGTACTTC. The gene calls are TRBV5-1 and TRBJ2-7; 9 nucleotides align to TRBD1. This CDR3 region has 13 residues. V lost 3 bases to trimming and J lost 7 bases; unmatched junction nucleotides: 5. The germline V gene encodes CDR1 SGHRS and CDR2 YFSETQ.

V and J are TRBV7-2 and TRBJ2-3, with a tentative D call TRBD1 (6 bases). Trimming left V 3 bases short and J 5 bases short, with 15 bases between. The CDR3 contains 15 residues. Looked up from germline, CDR1 is SGHTA and CDR2 is FQGNSA. This CDR3 is CASSLGDRMGDTQYF. In DNA, the CDR3 is TGTGCCAGCAGCTTGGGTGACAGGATGGGAGATACGCAGTATTTT.

V and J are TRBV9 and TRBJ2-7; D might be TRBD1 (7 bases). The ends were cut back, 3 bases at V and 3 bases at J, with 19 bases in the middle. Per the germline V gene, CDR1 is SGDLS and CDR2 is YYNGEE. The CDR3 contains 16 residues. CDR3 residues: CASSGLGTAKNYEQYF. The CDR3, as DNA: TGTGCCAGCAGCGGACTAGGGACAGCCAAAAACTACGAGCAGTACTTC.

The J gene is TRBJ1-2, the V gene TRBV14; 7 bases map to TRBD1. The CDR3 spans 14 residues. CDR1 is SGHDN and CDR2 is FVKESK in the germline V gene. V gave up 2 bases and J gave up 4 bases; unmatched junction bases: 4. Here the CDR3 reads CASSQSRDSYGYTF. The CDR3 nucleotides read TGTGCCAGCAGCCAAAGCCGGGACAGCTATGGCTACACCTTC.

This clone was counted a single time. The genes are TRBV5-1 and TRBJ2-7; D is perhaps TRBD1 (6 bases). The CDR3 totals 15 residues. Germline V gene lookup returns CDR1 SGHRS and CDR2 YFSETQ. V shed 2 bases and J shed 5 bases, with 17 bases lying between them. CDR3 DNA sequence: TGCGCCAGCAGCTTAATCGGCAGGGGTCTCGACGAGCAGTACTTC. Translation gives CASSLIGRGLDEQYF.

This clone turned up a few times. The rearrangement joins TRBV2 to TRBJ1-5; D is possibly TRBD1 (5 bases). Germline V gene lookup returns CDR1 SNHLY and CDR2 FYNNEI. V was cut by 6 bases and J by 9 bases, with 18 bases left in between. The CDR3 totals 14 residues. Here the CDR3 reads CASRSGAKNRPQHF. Here the CDR3 DNA reads TGTGCCAGCAGAAGCGGGGCTAAAAATAGGCCCCAGCATTTT.

This chain uses TRBV5-4 with TRBJ1-1, with 9 positions matching TRBD1. With V trimmed by 4 bases and J by 0 bases, 4 bases remained unmatched. CDR1 is SGHNT, CDR2 YYREEE, per germline (reference sequence). The CDR3 has 15 residues. DNA for the CDR3: TGTGCCAGCAGCGTGGGACAGGGCCTGAACACTGAAGCTTTCTTT. Translated: CASSVGQGLNTEAFF.

The CDR3 coding sequence is TGTGCCAGCTCACCGACAGGATGGGATGGCTACACCTTC. Amino acids: CASSPTGWDGYTF. The V and J genes are TRBV18 and TRBJ1-2; weak D call: TRBD1 (6 bases). The CDR3 is 13 amino acids. With 3 bases removed from V and 6 bases from J, the gap between germline ends came to 11 bases. From germline, CDR1 is KGHSH and CDR2 LQKENI.

The rearrangement joins TRBV11-2 to TRBJ2-7; D may be TRBD2 (7 bases). The CDR3 totals 15 residues. The V gene's germline CDR1 is SGHAT and CDR2 FQNNGV. V was cut by 5 bases and J by 2 bases, with 16 bases left in between. CDR3 sequence reads: CASSITQGLPYEQYF. The CDR3 nucleotides read TGTGCCAGCAGCATAACACAGGGACTACCCTACGAGCAGTACTTC.

V is TRBV19 and J is TRBJ1-5, with TRBD1 matching over 7 bases. The CDR3 is 16 amino acids. J was trimmed by 8 bases and V by 4 bases; bases with no gene match: 14. Germline CDR1 and CDR2: LNHDA and SQIVND (reference sequence). The CDR3 region is CASSTGGYWGTEPQHF. For the CDR3, the DNA is TGTGCCAGTAGTACAGGGGGTTATTGGGGAACGGAGCCCCAGCATTTT.

This clone was seen a single time. The V gene is TRBV2, the J gene TRBJ1-1; D is undetermined. CDR3 length: 13 amino acids. CDR1 is SNHLY, CDR2 FYNNEI, per germline. The V end was cut by 5 bases, the J end by 1 base, with 8 bases between. CDR3 protein: CASSPDTNTEAFF. The CDR3 region has the DNA TGTGCCAGCAGTCCAGACACGAACACTGAAGCTTTCTTT.

The gene calls are TRBV3-1 (or the pseudogene TRBV3-2) and TRBJ1-1, with D possibly being TRBD1 (5 bases). Trimming removed 0 bases from V and 4 bases from J, with 30 bases in between. This CDR3 is 21 amino acids long. The germline gives CDR1 LGHDT, CDR2 YNNKEL (reference sequence). The DNA of the CDR3 is TGTGCCAGCAGCCAAGAGTTCCGTGGTCGTGTAGGGGCCAGAAGGGGCACTGAAGCTTTCTTT. Its translation is CASSQEFRGRVGARRGTEAFF.

The V call is TRBV14, the J call TRBJ2-2, with 9 bases aligning to TRBD1. The V and J ends lost 2 bases and 4 bases, in that order; junction bases with no gene match: 8. CDR1 SGHDN and CDR2 FVKESK come from the germline V gene. The CDR3 is 17 residues long. The CDR3 sequence: CASSQHGGQGSTGELFF. CDR3 DNA: TGTGCCAGCAGCCAACATGGGGGACAGGGTAGCACCGGGGAGCTGTTTTTT.

The chain carries TRBV6-4 and TRBJ1-6; TRBD1 matches at 7 bases. Trimming took 3 bases from V and 10 from J; bases not matched to a gene: 9. CDR1 is MRHNA and CDR2 is SNTAGT in the germline V gene. This CDR3 comprises 15 residues. CDR3 nucleotide sequence: TGTGCCAGCAGTGAGGGCCGGACAGGCGGGTCACCCCTCCACTTT. The encoded protein is CASSEGRTGGSPLHF.

This clone was found a few times. V gene TRBV24-1 combines with J gene TRBJ2-6, with D tentatively TRBD1 (6 bases). Trimming took 3 bases from V and 2 from J, leaving 13 bases between them. The CDR3 loop spans 17 amino acids. Germline CDR1 KGHDR, CDR2 SFDVKD. The CDR3 is CATSDATGDPGANVLTF. The CDR3 bases are TGTGCCACCAGTGATGCGACAGGCGACCCTGGGGCCAACGTCCTGACTTTC.

The chain couples TRBV5-8 to TRBJ2-5, with D possibly matching TRBD1 (6 bases). Germline CDR1 SGHTS, CDR2 YDEGEE. The CDR3 loop spans 15 amino acids. V lost 4 bases and J 8 bases, leaving 21 bases between the germline ends. This chain's CDR3 is CASSTGQSGRGTQYF. For the CDR3, the DNA is TGTGCCAGCAGCACCGGACAGTCGGGAAGAGGAACCCAGTACTTC. The complete variable domain, with remaining parts taken from reference TRBV5-8 and TRBJ2-5, reads EAGVTQSPTHLIKTRGQQATLRCSPISGHTSVYWYQQALGLGLQFLLWYDEGEERNRGNFPPRFSGRQFPNYSSELNVNALELEDSALYLCASSTGQSGRGTQYFGPGTRLLVL.

This chain connects TRBV5-1 to TRBJ2-1, with D perhaps TRBD1 (5 bases). V gave up 0 bases and J gave up 5 bases, with 15 bases separating them. This CDR3 region has 16 residues. In germline, CDR1 is SGHRS, CDR2 YFSETQ. The CDR3 sequence: CASSLADSYLNNEQFF. CDR3 bases: TGCGCCAGCAGCTTGGCCGACAGCTATCTTAACAATGAGCAGTTCTTC.

The genes are TRBV5-1 and TRBJ2-1; 8 bases match TRBD2. The germline V gene encodes CDR1 SGHRS and CDR2 YFSETQ. The ends lost 0 bases at V and 6 bases at J; junction bases unmatched: 8. The CDR3 totals 16 residues. The CDR3 DNA is TGCGCCAGCAGCTTGGCGTTGCGGGGGGCGGGCAATGAGCAGTTCTTC. Translated, it gives CASSLALRGAGNEQFF.

This clone has just one count. The V gene is TRBV30, the J gene TRBJ2-6, with a tentative D call TRBD1 (6 bases). V was cut by 2 bases and J by 0 bases, with 14 bases left in between. CDR3 size: 17 residues. CDR1 is GTSNPN and CDR2 is SVGIG in the germline V gene (reference sequence). CDR3 amino acids: CAWSSGVVSSGANVLTF. Written as DNA, the CDR3 is TGTGCCTGGAGTTCAGGGGTTGTCAGCTCTGGGGCCAACGTCCTGACTTTC.

J is TRBJ1-2 and V is TRBV15, with D perhaps TRBD1 (6 bases). Germline CDR1 and CDR2: LNHNV and YYDKDF (reference sequence). The CDR3 extends over 14 amino acids. The ends were cut back, 3 bases at V and 4 bases at J, with 12 bases in the middle. For the CDR3, the DNA is TGTGCCACCAGCAGTTCGGGACATAGCTATGGCTACACCTTC. As protein: CATSSSGHSYGYTF.

The J gene is TRBJ1-1, the V gene TRBV6-2 or TRBV6-3; 10 nucleotides align to TRBD1. CDR3 length: 17 amino acids. After removal of 0 bases from V and 8 bases from J, the junction contained 12 bases not matched to a gene. Per germline, CDR1 MNHEY and CDR2 SVGEGT. CDR3 region: CASSYSGDGTGDWEAFF. The CDR3 nucleotides are TGTGCCAGCAGTTACTCCGGGGACGGGACAGGGGATTGGGAAGCTTTCTTT.

This clone showed up just once. The chain combines TRBV25-1 with TRBJ2-1; TRBD1 agrees at 10 bases. V dropped 6 bases and J dropped 1; count of bases not matched to a gene: 9. Germline CDR1 reads MGHDK; CDR2 reads SYGVNS. The CDR3 covers 17 residues. The chain's CDR3 is CASSLQSGQGSYNEQFF. The CDR3 DNA sequence: TGTGCCAGCAGCCTCCAATCGGGACAGGGGTCCTACAATGAGCAGTTCTTC.

The table lists this clone with a few counts. The chain couples TRBV19 to TRBJ2-1; TRBD2 matches 13 bases. The CDR3 covers 16 residues. The V and J ends lost 3 bases and 8 bases, in that order; junction bases with no gene match: 7. Per germline, CDR1 LNHDA and CDR2 SQIVND (reference sequence). CDR3 loop: CASSMATSGGAYEQFF. CDR3 in DNA: TGTGCCAGTAGTATGGCCACTAGCGGGGGGGCGTATGAGCAGTTCTTC.